The 7 T cell receptor beta chains in this list originate from one sample, sequenced in a study of shared clonotypes between healthy human individuals. This table comes from immunoSEQ multiplex PCR, and its TCRdb copy is limited to in-frame clones, with some not included. The sample has 450,000 to 500,000 clones, around 80% seen once; the top ten hold approximately 12%. The material sequenced was PBMCs. The receptor set was obtained from a woman aged 40 to 50 in good health. Some clones in this sample may be carry-over from other donors' samples.

The chain is built from TRBV19 and TRBJ1-2; 10 positions match TRBD1. The trim removed 6 bases at V and 10 bases at J, leaving 11 bases unmatched. CDR1 is LNHDA and CDR2 is SQIVND in the germline V gene (reference sequence). This CDR3 has 14 residues. CDR3 sequence reads: CASSSTGGGRDYTF. The DNA for the CDR3 is TGTGCCAGTAGCTCGACAGGGGGCGGTCGTGACTACACCTTC.

This CDR3 reads CASSLSGFGYTDTQYF. The CDR3 DNA reads as TGTGCCAGCAGCTTATCAGGGTTCGGGTACACAGATACGCAGTATTTT. This chain uses TRBV7-8 with TRBJ2-3; a weak D match, TRBD1 (5 bases). Per the germline V gene, CDR1 is SGHVS and CDR2 is FQNEAQ. Deletions cut 2 bases from V and 2 bases from J, with 14 bases between. This CDR3 is 16 amino acids long.

This clone came up a few times. This rearrangement joins TRBV27 to TRBJ2-5; maybe TRBD2 (5 bases). The CDR3 runs to 16 residues. The germline V gene has CDR1 MNHEY and CDR2 SMNVEV (reference sequence). Trimming pared 6 bases from V and 1 base from J, leaving 18 bases between. The CDR3 region is CASSSAAGTLQETQYF. In DNA, the CDR3 is TGTGCCAGCAGCTCCGCCGCGGGCACCCTCCAAGAGACCCAGTACTTC.

This clone has only one observation. The same CDR3 also results from other DNA sequences found in this sample. The V gene is TRBV7-9, the J gene TRBJ2-4; 7 bases are shared with TRBD1. V shed 2 bases and J 1 base; nucleotides not matched to a gene: 2. Germline CDR1 SEHNR, CDR2 FQNEAQ (reference sequence). There are 15 residues in the CDR3. This chain's CDR3 is CASSLQGVAKNIQYF. As DNA, the CDR3 is TGTGCCAGCAGCTTACAGGGGGTGGCCAAAAACATTCAGTACTTC. Filled out from reference TRBV7-9 and TRBJ2-4, the complete variable domain reads DTGVSQNPRHKITKRGQNVTFRCDPISEHNRLYWYRQTLGQGPEFLTYFQNEAQLEKSRLLSDRFSAERPKGSFSTLEIQRTEQGDSAMYLCASSLQGVAKNIQYFGAGTRLSVL.

CDR3 region: CASSLAGTDTQYF. The CDR3 DNA reads TGTGCCAGCAGCTTGGCTGGCACAGATACGCAGTATTTT. The rearrangement joins TRBV11-3 to TRBJ2-3; no clear D. The CDR3 spans 13 residues. Trimming cost V 3 bases and J 1 base, with 5 bases left between them. CDR1 is SGHNT, CDR2 YENEEA, per germline. Full variable domain (remainder filled in from reference TRBV11-3 and TRBJ2-3): EAGVVQSPRYKIIEKKQPVAFWCNPISGHNTLYWYLQNLGQGPELLIRYENEEAVDDSQLPKDRFSAERLKGVDSTLKIQPAELGDSAVYLCASSLAGTDTQYFGPGTRLTVL.

This sequence joins TRBV29-1 and TRBJ1-1; TRBD1 aligns across 8 bases. V lost 7 bases to trimming and J lost 5 bases; unmatched junction nucleotides: 9. Germline assignment: CDR1 SQVTM and CDR2 ANQGSEA. The CDR3 has 13 residues. DNA of the CDR3: TGCAGCGGCGGGACTACAGGGGGTACTGAAGCTTTCTTT. Residues: CSGGTTGGTEAFF.

The chain recombines TRBV7-9 with TRBJ1-2, with a possible D match to TRBD1 (5 bases). The germline V gene has CDR1 SEHNR and CDR2 FQNEAQ (reference sequence). Trimming took 7 bases from V and 4 from J, leaving 10 bases between them. CDR3 length equals 12 residues. CDR3 region: CASNSGIYGYTF. The CDR3 DNA is TGTGCCAGCAACTCAGGGATCTATGGCTACACCTTC.